This T cell receptor (beta chain) was recorded in a study of PD-1 blockade in classical Hodgkin lymphoma (dated by TCRdb to the early 2020s). With regard to the full study: Nivolumab dosing was 3 mg/kg intravenously every 2 weeks, continuing until either disease progression or unacceptable toxicity. The study used TCR beta sequencing and CyTOF to define a peripheral blood immune signature of response to PD-1 blockade in classical Hodgkin lymphoma.

Genomic DNA was isolated using the Qiagen DNeasy kit from unsorted PBMCs as well as from negatively selected CD4+ and CD8+ fractions. TCR beta CDR3 regions were amplified by immunoSEQ multiplex PCR using primers annealing to V and J segments. A synthetic immune receptor repertoire was used to minimize amplification bias, and any remaining bias was removed computationally after sequencing. Under the source paper's analysis protocol: Repertoire diversity was quantified as the Shannon entropy index using custom Python scripts. Unsorted, CD4+ and CD8+ repertoires were examined separately, except in combined analyses, for which CD4+ and CD8+ sequences were merged in silico. Clonal expansion was defined as a frequency increase of at least 2-fold after treatment compared with C1D1, and clones undetected at baseline were assigned a pseudocount of 0.5. Singleton clones were defined as clones with 0 or 1 copy at C1D1, and non-singleton clones were defined as clones with 2 or more copies. By matching protein sequences in sorted samples from the same patient, clones expanded in unsorted samples were annotated as CD4+, CD8+ or unknown. Diversity changes from C1D1 to C4D1 were tested in paired samples using Wilcoxon tests. Held by TCRdb, this immuneACCESS table contains in-frame sequences only and omits some clones. Under half of the omission traces to an unresolved V gene where checked; the cause of the rest is unknown. That table is the source of V, J and clone size, and D and trimming were worked out from the DNA. The sample records under 8,000 clones, 75% to 90% of which are singletons. The top ten clonotypes cover 42% of the sample.

The paper's findings and limits, for the study overall: The study covered only a single clinical trial cohort, and the causes of the repertoire differences, possibly disease activity or prior therapy, were still not defined. Trial patients achieving complete response had baseline diversity similar to newly diagnosed patients, whereas partial responders and progressors had significantly lower diversity. CD4+ but not CD8+ TCR diversity rose significantly by C4D1 (p=0.0027 vs p=0.16), most apparent in complete responders (p=0.02). Baseline TCR diversity was reported to be lower in newly diagnosed patients than in healthy donors, and even lower in relapsed/refractory patients. Lower diversity was observed in patients in whom nivolumab was started less than 1 year after ASCT, and these patients were excluded from later analyses so that confounding by immune reconstitution would be avoided.

The time point label corresponds to: cycle 4 day 1 (C4D1), after 6 weeks of nivolumab. All trial patients had relapsed after autologous stem cell transplantation, with cohorts A, B and C differing in prior brentuximab vedotin exposure. The trial cohort was composed of about 54 patients with relapsed/refractory classical Hodgkin lymphoma, for whom complete response, partial response or progressive disease was recorded as best overall response. In the multi-cohort phase II CheckMate 205 trial, trial patients received single-agent nivolumab. An independent review committee assessed best overall response by applying the 2007 International Working Group response criteria. Trial PBMCs were collected just before the start of nivolumab (C1D1) and during therapy at cycle 2 day 1 and cycle 4 day 1. After peripheral blood was drawn into 8 mL Vacutainer Cell Preparation Tubes, PBMCs were isolated by centrifugation and then cryopreserved.

On this clone itself: Its target antigen remains unknown. No much larger clonotype is one base removed from it; base qualities were not supplied.

This TCR was sampled from a human donor with classical Hodgkin lymphoma. Sequencing was performed on peripheral blood mononuclear cells (PBMCs), taken before the fourth cycle of nivolumab.

At the DNA level, the sequence is TGTGCCAGTAGCCCCCGGAGGGCGGGGCTCACAGATACGCAGTATTTT. This yields the protein CASSPRRAGLTDTQYF. The V and J genes are TRBV19 and TRBJ2-3, and TRBD2 may be the D gene, going by 6 matching bases. The V end loses 6 bases and the J end loses 2 bases, and a stretch of 18 bases separates them. Taken from the germline V gene (reference sequence), the CDR1 and CDR2 loops are LNHDA and SQIVND. The CDR3 spans 16 residues, from the cysteine through the phenylalanine. CDR3 DNA is the only sequence kept; it has 48 bases, read in frame from the first base.